Here is one T cell receptor (beta chain) with its context. Its target is unknown. Libraries were prepared by immunoSEQ multiplex PCR; TCRdb keeps only in-frame clonotypes and omits some of them. The sample lists 160,000 or so clones; under 95% were seen once. The CDR3 covers 13 residues. V shed 5 bases and J 6 bases; nucleotides not matched to a gene: 5. Looked up from germline, CDR1 is MNHEY and CDR2 is SVGAGI. This specimen comes from a study of T cell responses to AZD1222 COVID-19 vaccine. Study as a whole: The analysis combined second doses at about 4 or about 12 weeks. Regarding the study as a whole: Sampled repertoires all dated from after the peak T cell response. Clonal diversity was possibly underestimated, and the donors were mostly white British, with more females. Nearly half of spike-specific TCRs reportedly go after variant regions that carry no mutations.

This receptor was identified in an adult in good health. Sequenced material: peripheral blood, taken on day 0 of AZD1222 vaccination. The genes are TRBV6-5 and TRBJ2-7, with TRBD2 matching over 9 bases. The CDR3 is CASSPPGLAEQYF. Here the CDR3 DNA reads TGTGCCAGCAGTCCTCCGGGACTAGCCGAGCAGTACTTC.